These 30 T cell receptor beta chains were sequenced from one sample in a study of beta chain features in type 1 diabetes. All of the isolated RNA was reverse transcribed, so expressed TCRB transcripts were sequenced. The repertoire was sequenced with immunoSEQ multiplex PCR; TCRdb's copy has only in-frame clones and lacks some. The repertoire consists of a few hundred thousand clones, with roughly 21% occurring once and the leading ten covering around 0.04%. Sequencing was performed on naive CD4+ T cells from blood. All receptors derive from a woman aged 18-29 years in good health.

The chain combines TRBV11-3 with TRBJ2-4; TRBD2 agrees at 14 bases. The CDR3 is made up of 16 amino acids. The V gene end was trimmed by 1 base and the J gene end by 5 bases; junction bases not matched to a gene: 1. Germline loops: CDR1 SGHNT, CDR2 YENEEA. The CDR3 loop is CASSLGLAGGQNIQYF. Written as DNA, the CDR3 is TGTGCCAGCAGCTTAGGACTAGCGGGAGGGCAAAACATTCAGTACTTC. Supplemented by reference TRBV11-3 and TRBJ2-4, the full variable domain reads EAGVVQSPRYKIIEKKQPVAFWCNPISGHNTLYWYLQNLGQGPELLIRYENEEAVDDSQLPKDRFSAERLKGVDSTLKIQPAELGDSAVYLCASSLGLAGGQNIQYFGAGTRLSVL.

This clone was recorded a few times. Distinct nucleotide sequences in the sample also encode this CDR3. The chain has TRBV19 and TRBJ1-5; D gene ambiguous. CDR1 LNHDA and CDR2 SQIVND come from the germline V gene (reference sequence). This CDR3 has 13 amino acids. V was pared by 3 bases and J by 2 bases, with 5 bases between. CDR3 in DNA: TGTGCCAGTAGTATCGGAGGCAATCAGCCCCAGCATTTT. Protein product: CASSIGGNQPQHF.

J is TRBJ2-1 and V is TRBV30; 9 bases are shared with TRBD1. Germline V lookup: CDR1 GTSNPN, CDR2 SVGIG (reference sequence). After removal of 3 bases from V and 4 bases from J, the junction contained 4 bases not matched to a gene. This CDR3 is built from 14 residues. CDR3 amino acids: CAWRRTGAYNEQFF. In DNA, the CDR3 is TGTGCCTGGAGGCGGACAGGGGCTTACAATGAGCAGTTCTTC.

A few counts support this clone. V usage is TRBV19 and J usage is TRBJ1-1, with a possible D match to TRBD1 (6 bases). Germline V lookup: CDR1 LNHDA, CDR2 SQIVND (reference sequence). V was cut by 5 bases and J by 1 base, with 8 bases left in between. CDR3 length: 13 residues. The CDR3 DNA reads TGTGCCAGTAGTGACAGGCGGAACACTGAAGCTTTCTTT. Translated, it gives CASSDRRNTEAFF. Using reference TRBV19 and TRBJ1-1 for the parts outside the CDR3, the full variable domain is DGGITQSPKYLFRKEGQNVTLSCEQNLNHDAMYWYRQDPGQGLRLIYYSQIVNDFQKGDIAEGYSVSREKKESFPLTVTSAQKNPTAFYLCASSDRRNTEAFFGQGTRLTVV.

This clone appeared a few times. This CDR3 reads CSVSHLGEKADTQYF. The DNA of the CDR3 is TGCAGCGTTTCCCATCTTGGGGAGAAAGCAGATACGCAGTATTTT. The V and J genes are TRBV29-1 and TRBJ2-3; D is perhaps TRBD2 (5 bases). The V gene lost 5 bases and the J gene lost 4 bases, with 19 bases spanning the gap. Germline V gene lookup returns CDR1 SQVTM and CDR2 ANQGSEA. The CDR3 has 15 residues.

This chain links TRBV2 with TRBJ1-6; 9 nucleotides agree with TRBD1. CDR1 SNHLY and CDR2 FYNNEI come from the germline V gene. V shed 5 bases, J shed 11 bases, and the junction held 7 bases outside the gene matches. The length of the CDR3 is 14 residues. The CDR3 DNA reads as TGTGCCAGCAGTCCGGGACAGGGTAAAACACCCCTCCACTTT. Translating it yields CASSPGQGKTPLHF.

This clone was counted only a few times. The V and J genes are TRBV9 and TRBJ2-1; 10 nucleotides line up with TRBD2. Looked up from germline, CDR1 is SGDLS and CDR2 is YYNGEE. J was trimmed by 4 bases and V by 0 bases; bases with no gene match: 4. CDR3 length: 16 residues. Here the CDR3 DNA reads TGTGCCAGCAGCGTAGAAATACTAGCGGGATACAATGAGCAGTTCTTC. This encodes CASSVEILAGYNEQFF.

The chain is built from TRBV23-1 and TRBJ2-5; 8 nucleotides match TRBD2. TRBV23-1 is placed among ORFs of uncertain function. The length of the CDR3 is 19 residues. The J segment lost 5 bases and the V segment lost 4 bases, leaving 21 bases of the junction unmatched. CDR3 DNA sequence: TGCGCCAGCAGTCCCCCTGAGGTCACTAGCGCCCGCGGGAGGGAGACCCAGTACTTC. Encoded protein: CASSPPEVTSARGRETQYF.

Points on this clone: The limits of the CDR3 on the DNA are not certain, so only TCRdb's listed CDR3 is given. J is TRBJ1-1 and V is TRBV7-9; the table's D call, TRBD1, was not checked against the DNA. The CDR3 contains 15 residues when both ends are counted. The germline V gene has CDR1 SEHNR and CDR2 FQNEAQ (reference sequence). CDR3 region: CASTSAGGSNTEAFF.

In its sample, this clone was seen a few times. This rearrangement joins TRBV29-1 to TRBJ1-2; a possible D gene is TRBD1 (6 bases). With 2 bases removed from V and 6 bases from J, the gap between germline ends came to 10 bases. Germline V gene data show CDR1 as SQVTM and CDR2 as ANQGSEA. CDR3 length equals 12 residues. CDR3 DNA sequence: TGCAGCGTTGAAAGCAGGGGAGATGGCTACACCTTC. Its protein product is CSVESRGDGYTF.

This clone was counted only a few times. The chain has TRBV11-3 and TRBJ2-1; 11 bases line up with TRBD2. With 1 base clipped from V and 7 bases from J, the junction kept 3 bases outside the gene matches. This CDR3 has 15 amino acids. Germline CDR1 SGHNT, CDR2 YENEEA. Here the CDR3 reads CASSLVAGGGNEQFF. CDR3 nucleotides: TGTGCCAGCAGCTTAGTAGCGGGAGGGGGAAATGAGCAGTTCTTC.

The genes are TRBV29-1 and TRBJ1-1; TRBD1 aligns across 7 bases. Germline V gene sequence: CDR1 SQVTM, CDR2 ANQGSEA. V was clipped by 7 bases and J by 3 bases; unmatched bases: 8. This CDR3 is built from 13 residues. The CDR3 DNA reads TGCAGCGCAGGGGGAATAGCGGACACTGAAGCTTTCTTT. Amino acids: CSAGGIADTEAFF.

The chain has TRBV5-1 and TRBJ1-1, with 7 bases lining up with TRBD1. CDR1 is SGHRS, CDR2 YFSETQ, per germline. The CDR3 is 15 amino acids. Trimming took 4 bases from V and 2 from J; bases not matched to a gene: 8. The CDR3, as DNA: TGCGCCAGCAGCCCGCGGGGACAGACCAACACTGAAGCTTTCTTT. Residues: CASSPRGQTNTEAFF.

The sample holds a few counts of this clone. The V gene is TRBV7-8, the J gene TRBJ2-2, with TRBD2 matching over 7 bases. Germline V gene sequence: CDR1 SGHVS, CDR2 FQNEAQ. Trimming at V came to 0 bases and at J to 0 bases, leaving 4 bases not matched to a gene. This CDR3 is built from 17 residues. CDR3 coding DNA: TGTGCCAGCAGCTTAGCTTCCAGCGGGGCGAACACCGGGGAGCTGTTTTTT. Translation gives CASSLASSGANTGELFF.

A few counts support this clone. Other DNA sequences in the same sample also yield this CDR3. The CDR3 DNA reads TGTGCCAGCAGCCAAGGCCAGCAAGAGACCCAGTACTTC. Translation: CASSQGQQETQYF. This rearrangement joins TRBV4-2 to TRBJ2-5; D ambiguous. Germline V gene sequence: CDR1 LGHNA, CDR2 YNFKEQ. This CDR3 contains 13 residues. The germline V and J ends were trimmed by 1 base and 2 bases, with 5 bases remaining between them.

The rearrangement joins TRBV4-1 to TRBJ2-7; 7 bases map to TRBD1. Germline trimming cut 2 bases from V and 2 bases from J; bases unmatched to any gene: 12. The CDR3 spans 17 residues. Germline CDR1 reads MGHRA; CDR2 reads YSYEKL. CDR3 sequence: CASSQTGQNRMTYEQYF. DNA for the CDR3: TGCGCCAGCAGCCAAACGGGACAGAATAGAATGACCTACGAGCAGTACTTC.

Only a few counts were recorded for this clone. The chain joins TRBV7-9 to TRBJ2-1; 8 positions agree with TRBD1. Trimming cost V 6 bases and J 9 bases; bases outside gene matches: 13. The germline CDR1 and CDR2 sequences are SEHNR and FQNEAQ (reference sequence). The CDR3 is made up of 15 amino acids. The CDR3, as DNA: TGTGCCAGCAGGGTGGACAGGGCTGTACCAAGTGAGCAGTTCTTC. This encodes CASRVDRAVPSEQFF.

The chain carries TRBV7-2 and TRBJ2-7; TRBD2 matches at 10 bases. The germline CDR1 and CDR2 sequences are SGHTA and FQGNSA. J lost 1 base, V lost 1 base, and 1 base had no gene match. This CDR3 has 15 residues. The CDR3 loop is CASSLVTSGSYEQYF. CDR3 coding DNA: TGTGCCAGCAGCTTAGTGACTAGCGGGTCCTACGAGCAGTACTTC.

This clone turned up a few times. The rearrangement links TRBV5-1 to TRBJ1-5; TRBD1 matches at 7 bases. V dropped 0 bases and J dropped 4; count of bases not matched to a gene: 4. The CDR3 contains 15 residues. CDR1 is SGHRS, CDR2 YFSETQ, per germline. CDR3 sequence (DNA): TGCGCCAGCAGCTTGGGATCAGGGGGAAATCAGCCCCAGCATTTT. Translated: CASSLGSGGNQPQHF.

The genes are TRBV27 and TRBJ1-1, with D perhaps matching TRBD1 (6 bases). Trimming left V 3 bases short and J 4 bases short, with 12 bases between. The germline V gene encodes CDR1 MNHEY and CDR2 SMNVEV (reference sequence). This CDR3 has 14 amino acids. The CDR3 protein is CASSFWAGATEAFF. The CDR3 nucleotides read TGTGCCAGCAGTTTCTGGGCGGGGGCCACTGAAGCTTTCTTT.

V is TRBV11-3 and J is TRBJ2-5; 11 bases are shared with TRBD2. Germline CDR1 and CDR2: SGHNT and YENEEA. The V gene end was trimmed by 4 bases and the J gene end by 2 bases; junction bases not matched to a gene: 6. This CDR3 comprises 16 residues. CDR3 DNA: TGTGCCAGCAGCTCCGTAGCGGGAGGGCTACAAGAGACCCAGTACTTC. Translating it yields CASSSVAGGLQETQYF.

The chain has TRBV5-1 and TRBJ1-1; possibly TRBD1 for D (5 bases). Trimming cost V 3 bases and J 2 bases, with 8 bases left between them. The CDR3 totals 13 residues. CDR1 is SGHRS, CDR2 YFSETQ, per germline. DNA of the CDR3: TGCGCCAGCAGCTGGGGGGATAACACTGAAGCTTTCTTT. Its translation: CASSWGDNTEAFF.

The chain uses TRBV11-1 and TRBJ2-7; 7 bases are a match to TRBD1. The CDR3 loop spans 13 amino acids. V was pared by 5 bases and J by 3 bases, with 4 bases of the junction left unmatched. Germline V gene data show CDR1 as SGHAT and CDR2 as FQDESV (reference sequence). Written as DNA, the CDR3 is TGTGCCAGCAGCGAGGACAGGAACTACGAGCAGTACTTC. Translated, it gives CASSEDRNYEQYF.

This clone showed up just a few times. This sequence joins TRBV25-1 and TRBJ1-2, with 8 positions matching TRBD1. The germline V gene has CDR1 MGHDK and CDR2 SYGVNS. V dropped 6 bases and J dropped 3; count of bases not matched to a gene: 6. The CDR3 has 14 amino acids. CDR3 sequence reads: CASSGTGSYYGYTF. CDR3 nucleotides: TGTGCCAGCAGCGGGACAGGTTCATACTATGGCTACACCTTC.

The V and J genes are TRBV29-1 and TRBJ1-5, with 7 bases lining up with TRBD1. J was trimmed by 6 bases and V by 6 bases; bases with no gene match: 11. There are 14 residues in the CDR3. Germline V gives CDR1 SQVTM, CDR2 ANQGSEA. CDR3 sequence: CSVSSGTVGQPQHF. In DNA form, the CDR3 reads TGCAGCGTATCCTCCGGGACAGTGGGTCAGCCCCAGCATTTT.

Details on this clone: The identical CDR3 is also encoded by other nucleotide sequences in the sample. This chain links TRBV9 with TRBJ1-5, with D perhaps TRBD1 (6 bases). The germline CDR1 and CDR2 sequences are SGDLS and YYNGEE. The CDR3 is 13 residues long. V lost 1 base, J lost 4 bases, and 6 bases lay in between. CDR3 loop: CASSVQGNQPQHF. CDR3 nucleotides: TGTGCCAGCAGCGTACAGGGGAATCAGCCCCAGCATTTT.

The CDR3 nucleotides read TGTGCCAGCAGCTTAGGGGGGGCGGGAGGGCCCTCAGATACGCAGTATTTT. Translating it yields CASSLGGAGGPSDTQYF. The chain is built from TRBV7-2 and TRBJ2-3; the match to TRBD2 covers 9 bases. Germline CDR1 is SGHTA and CDR2 is FQGNSA. V shed 1 base and J 4 bases; nucleotides not matched to a gene: 9. This CDR3 has 17 residues.

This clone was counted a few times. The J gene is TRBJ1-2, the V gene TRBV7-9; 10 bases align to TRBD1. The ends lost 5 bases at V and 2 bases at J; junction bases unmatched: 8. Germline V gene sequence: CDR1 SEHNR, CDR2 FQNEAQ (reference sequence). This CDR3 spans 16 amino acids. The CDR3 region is CASSPSEGQGNYGYTF. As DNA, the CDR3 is TGTGCCAGCAGCCCTTCGGAGGGACAGGGGAACTATGGCTACACCTTC.

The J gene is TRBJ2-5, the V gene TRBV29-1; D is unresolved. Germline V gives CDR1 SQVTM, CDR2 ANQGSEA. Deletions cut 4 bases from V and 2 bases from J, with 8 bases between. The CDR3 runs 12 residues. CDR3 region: CSVVDIQETQYF. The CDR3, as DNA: TGCAGCGTTGTTGACATACAAGAGACCCAGTACTTC.

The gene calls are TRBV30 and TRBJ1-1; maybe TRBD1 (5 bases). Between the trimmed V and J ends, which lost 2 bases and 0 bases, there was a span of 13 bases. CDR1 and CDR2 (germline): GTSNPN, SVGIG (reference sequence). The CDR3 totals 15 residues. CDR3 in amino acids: CAWSLQANMNTEAFF. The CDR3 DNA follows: TGTGCCTGGAGTCTACAGGCAAATATGAACACTGAAGCTTTCTTT.